Each of the 10 T cell receptor beta chains below was sequenced from the same sample in a study of STAT5B mutations in CD4+ large granular lymphocyte leukemia. Clones were sequenced by immunoSEQ multiplex PCR, and TCRdb holds only the in-frame ones, with some missing. The sample includes 30,000 to 40,000 clones, almost 85% of them seen just once. The sequenced sample consisted of CD4+ T cells from blood buffy coats. The receptor set was obtained from a human donor in good health.

The CDR3 loop is CASSARPLLAGAGNEQFF. In nucleotides, the CDR3 is TGTGCCAGCAGCGCCCGGCCTTTACTAGCGGGAGCAGGCAATGAGCAGTTCTTC. The chain combines TRBV9 with TRBJ2-1, with 11 bases identical to TRBD2. V trimming: 3 bases; J trimming: 6 bases; junction bases outside the gene matches: 14. The CDR3 covers 18 residues. In germline, CDR1 is SGDLS, CDR2 YYNGEE.

The chain is built from TRBV19 and TRBJ1-1; D is ambiguous. The germline V gene encodes CDR1 LNHDA and CDR2 SQIVND (reference sequence). V gave up 5 bases and J gave up 1 base, with 11 bases separating them. The CDR3 is made up of 14 amino acids. The CDR3 DNA reads TGTGCCAGTAGTCGCCCCCTAGGGAACACTGAAGCTTTCTTT. Encoded protein: CASSRPLGNTEAFF. Variable domain in full (rest from reference TRBV19 and TRBJ1-1): DGGITQSPKYLFRKEGQNVTLSCEQNLNHDAMYWYRQDPGQGLRLIYYSQIVNDFQKGDIAEGYSVSREKKESFPLTVTSAQKNPTAFYLCASSRPLGNTEAFFGQGTRLTVV.

This clone turned up a few times. The J gene is TRBJ1-5, the V gene TRBV7-9; D gene unclear. The V and J ends lost 5 bases and 11 bases respectively, with 4 bases between them. CDR3 length: 9 residues. The germline V gene encodes CDR1 SEHNR and CDR2 FQNEAQ (reference sequence). The CDR3 region is CASSTAQHF. CDR3 sequence (DNA): TGTGCCAGCAGCACAGCCCAGCATTTT.

The chain recombines TRBV7-8 with TRBJ1-1; D is ambiguous. The CDR3 extends over 13 amino acids. Germline CDR1 and CDR2: SGHVS and FQNEAQ. V shed 7 bases and J shed 0 bases, with 9 bases lying between them. Written as DNA, the CDR3 is TGTGCCAGCACCTCTGGGGTGAACACTGAAGCTTTCTTT. Encoded protein: CASTSGVNTEAFF.

The V gene is TRBV6-1, the J gene TRBJ2-1; D perhaps matches TRBD2 (5 bases). Trimming took off 5 bases at V and 8 bases at J, with 16 bases between the two ends. Germline V CDR1 and CDR2: MNHNS, SASEGT. The CDR3 consists of 14 residues. The CDR3 region is CASSLRTHSDEQFF. The CDR3 DNA sequence: TGTGCCAGCAGTTTACGGACTCACTCGGATGAGCAGTTCTTC.

This clone has only a few counts. The CDR3 sequence: CAWTGLLTAFF. The CDR3 nucleotides read TGTGCCTGGACGGGATTGTTGACGGCTTTCTTT. The rearrangement uses TRBV30 and TRBJ1-1; D is ambiguous. Trimming pared 4 bases from V and 11 bases from J, leaving 14 bases between. The CDR3 is 11 amino acids. CDR1 and CDR2 (germline): GTSNPN, SVGIG (reference sequence).

The rearrangement uses TRBV7-2 and TRBJ1-1; 11 nucleotides agree with TRBD1. Germline V gene lookup returns CDR1 SGHTA and CDR2 FQGNSA. V lost 1 base to trimming and J lost 4 bases; unmatched junction nucleotides: 5. The CDR3 is 16 residues long. Written as DNA, the CDR3 is TGTGCCAGCAGCTTAGGGAGGACAGGGGGCATCACTGAAGCTTTCTTT. It translates to CASSLGRTGGITEAFF.

This clone was recorded a few times. The chain has TRBV2 and TRBJ2-7; tentatively, D is TRBD1 (6 bases). The CDR3 is 14 residues long. Between the trimmed V and J ends, which lost 6 bases and 5 bases, there was a span of 17 bases. Germline-derived CDR1 and CDR2 are SNHLY and FYNNEI. The CDR3 DNA reads as TGTGCCAGCAGAAGGACAGACGTGGGTGACGAGCAGTACTTC. It yields the protein CASRRTDVGDEQYF.

The J gene is TRBJ2-3, the V gene TRBV11-2; D may be TRBD2 (6 bases). CDR1 is SGHAT, CDR2 FQNNGV, per germline. The CDR3 covers 13 residues. With 1 base removed from V and 6 bases from J, the gap between germline ends came to 8 bases. In nucleotides, the CDR3 is TGTGCCAGCAGCTTAGCCGCGGGGGATACGCAGTATTTT. It translates to CASSLAAGDTQYF. Supplemented by reference TRBV11-2 and TRBJ2-3, the full variable domain reads EAGVAQSPRYKIIEKRQSVAFWCNPISGHATLYWYQQILGQGPKLLIQFQNNGVVDDSQLPKDRFSAERLKGVDSTLKIQPAKLEDSAVYLCASSLAAGDTQYFGPGTRLTVL.

This chain joins TRBV2 and TRBJ1-5; D is uncertain. Per germline, CDR1 SNHLY and CDR2 FYNNEI. The CDR3 spans 14 residues. V lost 2 bases and J 0 bases, leaving 5 bases between the germline ends. In DNA form, the CDR3 reads TGTGCCAGCAGTGAAACAGTTAGCAATCAGCCCCAGCATTTT. This translates into CASSETVSNQPQHF.